The 17 T cell receptor beta chains listed next were all sequenced from one sample in a study of regulatory T cells in long-lasting Graves disease. Arm-PCR of CDR3 regions and iRepertoire HTBI primers were the basis on which TCR beta libraries were built. A single record per CDR3 protein comes from TCRdb applying MiXCR to the multiplex PCR reads. The sample comprises over 300,000 distinct CDR3 sequences, roughly a sixth of which are singletons, and roughly 20% rests with the top ten. The time point was: newly diagnosed GD, antithyroid drugs for less than 3 months. With RNA extracted from PBMCs as input, the TCR library was made. Material: peripheral blood mononuclear cells (PBMCs), obtained at new diagnosis, from a patient treated with antithyroid drugs. These receptors all come from a female donor with Graves disease.

This clonotype has more than one count but fewer than ten. CDR3 amino acids: CASSDHSKYNEQFF. The CDR3 nucleotides read TGTGCCAGCAGTGACCACTCCAAATACAATGAGCAGTTCTTC. The chain has TRBV27 and TRBJ2-1; D is unresolved. Germline values: CDR1 MNHEY, CDR2 SMNVEV (reference sequence). This CDR3 is built from 14 residues. Trimming pared 5 bases from V and 4 bases from J, leaving 12 bases between.

This clonotype has more than one count but fewer than ten. V usage is TRBV6-2 or TRBV6-3 and J usage is TRBJ2-2; the D is unclear. Per the germline V gene, CDR1 is MNHEY and CDR2 is SVGEGT. V gave up 2 bases and J gave up 1 base, with 2 bases separating them. The CDR3 is 13 residues long. For the CDR3, the DNA is TGTGCCAGCAGTTACAAGAACACCGGGGAGCTGTTTTTT. Protein: CASSYKNTGELFF.

This clonotype was recorded many times. The J gene is TRBJ2-1, the V gene TRBV6-2 or TRBV6-3; 8 bases are a match to TRBD2. The V segment lost 5 bases and the J segment 4 bases; nucleotides outside the gene matches: 16. The CDR3 has 18 residues. CDR1 and CDR2 (germline): MNHEY, SVGEGT. The CDR3 is CASSTPPRLAMGYNEQFF. The CDR3 DNA is TGTGCCAGCAGTACCCCTCCCCGACTAGCGATGGGGTACAATGAGCAGTTCTTC.

This clonotype was counted ten times or more. V gene TRBV12-3 or TRBV12-4 combines with J gene TRBJ1-1, with 8 bases that match TRBD1. The CDR3 has 14 amino acids. The junction had 7 bases not matched to a gene; V was cut back by 3 bases and J by 7 bases. The CDR3 sequence is CASSLLTGGIEAFF. Here the CDR3 DNA reads TGTGCCAGCAGTTTGCTCACAGGGGGGATTGAAGCTTTCTTT.

In its sample, this clonotype was seen a few times. The chain couples TRBV29-1 to TRBJ2-2, with TRBD1 identical over 9 bases. J lost 1 base, V lost 5 bases, and 5 bases had no gene match. The CDR3 contains 15 residues. Per the germline V gene, CDR1 is SQVTM and CDR2 is ANQGSEA. CDR3 sequence reads: CSVRPGQGNTGELFF. The DNA of the CDR3 is TGCAGCGTTCGACCGGGACAGGGGAACACCGGGGAGCTGTTTTTT.

This clonotype was observed many times. The chain uses TRBV5-4 and TRBJ1-2; the match to TRBD1 covers 9 bases. The CDR3 loop spans 13 amino acids. Trimming at V came to 4 bases and at J to 9 bases, leaving 7 bases not matched to a gene. Germline V gene lookup returns CDR1 SGHNT and CDR2 YYREEE (reference sequence). The chain's CDR3 is CASSQDRGGRYTF. CDR3 nucleotide sequence: TGTGCCAGCAGCCAAGACAGGGGGGGACGCTACACCTTC.

This clonotype was picked up many times. The CDR3, as DNA: TGTGCCAGTAAGGTCGGTAGCAATCAGCCCCAGCATTTT. Translated, it gives CASKVGSNQPQHF. V is TRBV19 and J is TRBJ1-5; D remains unclear. Germline CDR1 and CDR2: LNHDA and SQIVND (reference sequence). Deletions cut 7 bases from V and 0 bases from J, with 7 bases between. This CDR3 comprises 13 residues. The complete variable domain, with remaining parts taken from reference TRBV19 and TRBJ1-5, reads DGGITQSPKYLFRKEGQNVTLSCEQNLNHDAMYWYRQDPGQGLRLIYYSQIVNDFQKGDIAEGYSVSREKKESFPLTVTSAQKNPTAFYLCASKVGSNQPQHFGDGTRLSIL.

In this sample, this clonotype turned up many times. The genes are TRBV7-9 and TRBJ1-1, with unresolved D. V lost 1 base and J 1 base, leaving 16 bases between the germline ends. Per the germline V gene, CDR1 is SEHNR and CDR2 is FQNEAQ (reference sequence). The CDR3 covers 17 residues. CDR3 DNA: TGTGCCAGCAGCTTAGGTGGATTGGGAGGAAGGAACACTGAAGCTTTCTTT. This sequence encodes CASSLGGLGGRNTEAFF.

This clonotype was detected many times. This chain uses TRBV28 with TRBJ1-1, with 7 nucleotides matching TRBD1. Germline trimming cut 7 bases from V and 3 bases from J; bases unmatched to any gene: 8. Germline V CDR1 and CDR2: MDHEN, SYDVKM. The CDR3 is 14 residues long. CDR3 region: CASTSGQGDTEAFF. The CDR3 coding sequence is TGTGCCAGCACATCCGGGCAGGGGGACACTGAAGCTTTCTTT.

This clonotype was observed many times. The genes are TRBV7-9 and TRBJ2-1; 9 bases fit TRBD1. CDR1 SEHNR and CDR2 FQNEAQ come from the germline V gene (reference sequence). There are 18 residues in the CDR3. J gave up 1 base and V 6 bases, and 13 bases lay outside the gene matches. This CDR3 reads CASSTTGGIGRSYNEQFF. The CDR3 coding sequence is TGTGCCAGCAGTACCACAGGGGGCATAGGAAGGTCCTACAATGAGCAGTTCTTC.

This clonotype was found many times. CDR3 protein: CASSSLSGSSYEQYF. DNA of the CDR3: TGTGCCAGCAGCTCCCTCAGCGGTAGCTCCTACGAGCAGTACTTC. The V and J genes are TRBV7-2 and TRBJ2-7; possibly TRBD2 for D (5 bases). V was trimmed by 4 bases and J by 0 bases, leaving 13 bases between them. The CDR3 sequence is 15 residues long. CDR1 and CDR2 from the germline V gene are SGHTA and FQGNSA.

The DNA for the CDR3 is TGTGCCAGCAGAAATGCGGAGAGCTCCTACAATGAGCAGTTCTTC. It encodes CASRNAESSYNEQFF. The V gene is TRBV12-3 or TRBV12-4, the J gene TRBJ2-1; D is undetermined. The CDR3 is 15 residues long. Trimming stripped 6 bases from V and 0 bases from J, with 12 bases between.

This clonotype was detected many times. The chain carries TRBV20-1 and TRBJ2-7; TRBD2 agrees at 12 bases. The germline V gene has CDR1 DFQATT and CDR2 SNEGSKA (reference sequence). The CDR3 is 17 amino acids. V gave up 0 bases and J gave up 2 bases; unmatched junction bases: 8. The chain's CDR3 is CSARDKGLAGNPYEQYF. The CDR3 region has the DNA TGCAGTGCTAGAGATAAAGGACTAGCGGGGAACCCCTACGAGCAGTACTTC.

This clonotype was observed a handful of times. The rearrangement uses TRBV5-4 and TRBJ2-1; the match to TRBD2 covers 11 bases. Germline V gives CDR1 SGHNT, CDR2 YYREEE (reference sequence). The CDR3 loop spans 16 amino acids. Trimming removed 4 bases from V and 2 bases from J; junction bases left unmatched: 5. This CDR3 reads CASSTGLAGPYNEQFF. CDR3 in DNA: TGTGCCAGCAGCACCGGACTAGCGGGTCCCTACAATGAGCAGTTCTTC.

The chain carries TRBV9 and TRBJ2-2, with no clear D. Per the germline V gene, CDR1 is SGDLS and CDR2 is YYNGEE. The CDR3 consists of 15 residues. V was pared by 5 bases and J by 7 bases, with 18 bases between. CDR3 sequence reads: CASSFLASHSGELFF. The CDR3 DNA reads as TGTGCCAGCAGTTTTCTGGCGTCACATAGCGGGGAGCTGTTTTTT.

There are many counts of this clonotype. The V call is TRBV20-1, the J call TRBJ1-2; 7 nucleotides align to TRBD1. The CDR3 has 13 residues. V lost 6 bases, J lost 4 bases, and 8 bases stayed unmatched. CDR1 DFQATT and CDR2 SNEGSKA come from the germline V gene (reference sequence). The CDR3 is CSALMTGLYGYTF. The CDR3 DNA sequence: TGCAGTGCCCTAATGACAGGGCTCTATGGCTACACCTTC.

This clonotype was observed at least ten times. The chain has TRBV10-3 and TRBJ2-7; D may be TRBD2 (6 bases). Between the trimmed V and J ends, which lost 3 bases and 5 bases, there was a span of 23 bases. This CDR3 has 17 amino acids. The V gene's germline CDR1 is ENHRY and CDR2 SYGVKD. Here the CDR3 reads CAISEVWRGQPGDEQYF. For the CDR3, the DNA is TGTGCCATCAGTGAAGTGTGGCGCGGCCAACCGGGGGACGAGCAGTACTTC.